Only one count was recorded for the clone carrying this T cell receptor beta chain. The antigen is undetermined. In the PCR, 60 Vbeta and 13 Jbeta primers were used. Measured with immunoSEQ multiplex PCR; TCRdb has only the in-frame clones, and not every one. The sample records about 250,000 clones, 75% to 90% being singletons. Trimming shortened V by 0 bases and J by 10 bases, and 14 bases separated the two germline ends. CDR3 length: 14 residues. Germline V gene sequence: CDR1 SGHNT, CDR2 YYREEE (reference sequence). The sample belongs to a study of cytomegalovirus exposure and HLA in healthy donors. Points from the study as a whole: It has been reported that TCR beta sequences accurately predicted the HLA-A and HLA-B alleles of most subjects. A later analysis linked a missense DCLRE1C variant to TCR beta V- and J-gene trimming. Likely technical artifact: a cluster of highly shared sequence variants.

V is TRBV5-4 and J is TRBJ2-1; possibly TRBD2 for D (7 bases). The sequencing input was PBMCs. The source is a girl aged 2 to 10 in good health and CMV-seronegative. Here the CDR3 DNA reads TGTGCCAGCAGCTTGGGTGGGGGGGCTAGAGAGCAGTTCTTC. This codes for CASSLGGGAREQFF.